The clone carrying this T cell receptor (beta chain) was observed a handful of times. The time point here: persistent/refractory GD, antithyroid drugs over 5 years with positive TRAb. TCR sequences were obtained from RNA taken from PBMCs. The sample is drawn from a study of regulatory T cells in long-lasting Graves disease. This CDR3 region has 16 residues. Trimming at V came to 1 base and at J to 6 bases, leaving 6 bases not matched to a gene. Looked up from germline, CDR1 is DFQATT and CDR2 is SNEGSKA (reference sequence). Arm-PCR of CDR3 regions with iRepertoire HTBI primers generated TCR beta libraries. TCRdb re-called the multiplex PCR reads with MiXCR, one entry per CDR3 protein. Among 300,000 to 400,000 distinct CDR3 sequences listed, about 20% were seen once.

The receptor was derived from a female donor with Graves disease. The sequencing used peripheral blood mononuclear cells (PBMCs), collected when the disease was refractory, from a patient treated with antithyroid drugs. This rearrangement joins TRBV20-1 to TRBJ2-2, with TRBD2 matching 12 bases. The CDR3 DNA is TGCAGTGCTAGAGCCCCGACTAGCGGGAGCCCCGGGGAGCTGTTTTTT. Amino acids: CSARAPTSGSPGELFF.